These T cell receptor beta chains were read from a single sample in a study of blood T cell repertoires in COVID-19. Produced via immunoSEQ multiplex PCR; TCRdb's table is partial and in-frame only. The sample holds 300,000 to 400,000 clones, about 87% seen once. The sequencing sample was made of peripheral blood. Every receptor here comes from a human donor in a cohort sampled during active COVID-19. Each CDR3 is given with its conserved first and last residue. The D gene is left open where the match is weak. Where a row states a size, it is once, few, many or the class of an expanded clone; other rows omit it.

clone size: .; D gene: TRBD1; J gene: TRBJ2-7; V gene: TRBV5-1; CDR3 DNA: TGCGCCAGCAGAGGGACAGATTCCTACGAGCAGTACTTC; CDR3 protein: CASRGTDSYEQYF
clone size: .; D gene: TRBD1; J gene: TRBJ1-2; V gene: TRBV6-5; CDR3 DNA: TGTGCCAGCACATCGACAGGGGGTTATGGCTACACCTTC; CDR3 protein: CASTSTGGYGYTF
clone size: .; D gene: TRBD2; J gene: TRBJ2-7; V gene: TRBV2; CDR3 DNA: TGTGCCAGCAGTGAACCCAGCGGGGGGGCCGGGGGCTACGAGCAGTACTTC; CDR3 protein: CASSEPSGGAGGYEQYF
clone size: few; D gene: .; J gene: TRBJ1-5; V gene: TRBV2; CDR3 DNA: TGTGCCAGCAGTGAAGCGCGGGGGAGTCAGCCCCAGCATTTT; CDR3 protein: CASSEARGSQPQHF
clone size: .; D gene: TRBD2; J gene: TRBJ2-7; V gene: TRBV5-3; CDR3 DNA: TGTGCCAGAAGGTGGGAGCGGACTAGCGGGGCACCCTACGAGCAGTACTTC; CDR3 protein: CARRWERTSGAPYEQYF
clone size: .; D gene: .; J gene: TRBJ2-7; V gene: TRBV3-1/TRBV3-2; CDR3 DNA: TGTGCCAGCAGCCACTCTAGCTACGAGCAGTACTTC; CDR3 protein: CASSHSSYEQYF
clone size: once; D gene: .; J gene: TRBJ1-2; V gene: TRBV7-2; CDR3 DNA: TGTGCCAGCACCGAGTCGCCCGGAGTCTATGGCTACACCTTC; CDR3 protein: CASTESPGVYGYTF
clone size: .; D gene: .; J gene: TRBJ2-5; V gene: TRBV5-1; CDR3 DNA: TGCGCCAGCAGCTTGAACCAGGGGGAGACCCAGTACTTC; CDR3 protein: CASSLNQGETQYF
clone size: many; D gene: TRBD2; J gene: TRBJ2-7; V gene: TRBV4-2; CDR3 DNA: TGTGCCAGCAGCCAAGAGGGACTAGCAGATTACGAGCAGTACTTC; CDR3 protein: CASSQEGLADYEQYF
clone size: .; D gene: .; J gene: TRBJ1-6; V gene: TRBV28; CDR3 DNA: TGTGCCAGCAGTTCGCTACGACTTACAAATTCACCCCTCCACTTT; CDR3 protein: CASSSLRLTNSPLHF
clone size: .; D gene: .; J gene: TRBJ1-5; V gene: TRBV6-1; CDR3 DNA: TGTGCCAGCAGTGTCGACAGTGATTATAGCAATCAGCCCCAGCATTTT; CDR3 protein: CASSVDSDYSNQPQHF
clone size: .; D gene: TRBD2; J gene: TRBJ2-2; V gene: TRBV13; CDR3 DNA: TGTGCCAGCAGCCACGGGAGCGGGAGAAGTACCGGGGAGCTGTTTTTT; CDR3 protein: CASSHGSGRSTGELFF
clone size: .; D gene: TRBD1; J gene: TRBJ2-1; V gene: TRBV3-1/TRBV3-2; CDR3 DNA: TGTGCCAGCAGCCACCGGGACAGGGGGAGTAATGAGCAGTTCTTC; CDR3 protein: CASSHRDRGSNEQFF
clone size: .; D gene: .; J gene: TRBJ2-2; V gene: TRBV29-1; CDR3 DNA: TGCAGCGTCGCGCTGTACACCGGGGAGCTGTTTTTT; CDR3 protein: CSVALYTGELFF
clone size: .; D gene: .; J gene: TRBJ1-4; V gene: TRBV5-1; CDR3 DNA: TGCGCCAGCCGTCGGGCAACTAATGAAAAACTGTTTTTT; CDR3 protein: CASRRATNEKLFF
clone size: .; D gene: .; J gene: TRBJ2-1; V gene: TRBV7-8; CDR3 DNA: TGTGCCAGCAGCTTATCGTTTTCGGGTGGAGGGTTCTTC; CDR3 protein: CASSLSFSGGGFF
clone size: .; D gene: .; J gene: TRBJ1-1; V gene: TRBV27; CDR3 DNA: TGTGCCAGCAGTCCCATTTTGGAGGCTCCTATGAACACTGAAGCTTTCTTT; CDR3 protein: CASSPILEAPMNTEAFF
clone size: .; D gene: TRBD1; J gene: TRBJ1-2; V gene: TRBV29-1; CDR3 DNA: TGCAGCGTTGTTCCCCGGACAGGGAACTATGGCTACACCTTC; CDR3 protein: CSVVPRTGNYGYTF
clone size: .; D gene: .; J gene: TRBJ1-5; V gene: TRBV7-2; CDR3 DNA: TGTGCCAGCTCCTGGCAGGGATATAGCAATCAGCCCCAGCATTTT; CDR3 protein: CASSWQGYSNQPQHF
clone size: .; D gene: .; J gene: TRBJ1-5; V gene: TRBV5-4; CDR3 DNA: TGTGCCAGCAGCTTGGGGCCAGGGACTGATCAGCCCCAGCATTTT; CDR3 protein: CASSLGPGTDQPQHF
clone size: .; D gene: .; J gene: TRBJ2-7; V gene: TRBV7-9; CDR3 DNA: TGTGCCAGCAGCTTGGAGACCTACGAGCAGTACTTC; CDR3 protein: CASSLETYEQYF
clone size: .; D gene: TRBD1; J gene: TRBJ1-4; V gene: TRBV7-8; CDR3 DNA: TGTGCCAGCAGCTTTGACGCAGGGGGTGAAAAACTGTTTTTT; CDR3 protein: CASSFDAGGEKLFF
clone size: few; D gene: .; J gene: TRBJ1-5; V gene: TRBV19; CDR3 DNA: TGTGCCAGTAGTACCCAGGCGGGTCCCATTAGCAATCAGCCCCAGCATTTT; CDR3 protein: CASSTQAGPISNQPQHF
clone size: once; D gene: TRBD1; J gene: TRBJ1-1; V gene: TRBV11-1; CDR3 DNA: TGTGCCAGCAGCCCAGGGGGTCCCGAATTTAACACTGAAGCTTTCTTT; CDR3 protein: CASSPGGPEFNTEAFF
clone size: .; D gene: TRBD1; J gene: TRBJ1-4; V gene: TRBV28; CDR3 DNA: TGTGCCAGCAGTTCCAGGGGGCGGCCTAATGAAAAACTGTTTTTT; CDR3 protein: CASSSRGRPNEKLFF
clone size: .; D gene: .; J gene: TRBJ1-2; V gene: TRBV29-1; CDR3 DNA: TGCAGCGTCCAGACAGAGATCTATGGCTACACCTTC; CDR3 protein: CSVQTEIYGYTF
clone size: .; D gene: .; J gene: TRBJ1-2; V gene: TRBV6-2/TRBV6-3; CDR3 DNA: TGTGCCAGCAGTTACGTGGGACTCGGGTATGGCTACACCTTC; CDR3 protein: CASSYVGLGYGYTF
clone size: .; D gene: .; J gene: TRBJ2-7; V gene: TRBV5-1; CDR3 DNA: TGCGCCAGCAGCGATGGGGCCGGCGACGAGCAGTACTTC; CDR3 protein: CASSDGAGDEQYF
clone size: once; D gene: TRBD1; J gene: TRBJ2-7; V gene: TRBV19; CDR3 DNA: TGTGCCAGTAGGAGGGGGCAGGTGGGCGAGCAGTACTTC; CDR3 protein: CASRRGQVGEQYF
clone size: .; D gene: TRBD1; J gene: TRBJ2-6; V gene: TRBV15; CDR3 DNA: TGTGCCACCAGCAGAGAGACAGGGGTAAACCCCTCTGGGGCCAACGTCCTGACTTTC; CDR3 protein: CATSRETGVNPSGANVLTF
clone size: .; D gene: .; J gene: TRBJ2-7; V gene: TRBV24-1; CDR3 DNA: TGTGCCACCAGTGCAGGGCGGGGCCCGTCCTACGAGCAGTACTTC; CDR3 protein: CATSAGRGPSYEQYF
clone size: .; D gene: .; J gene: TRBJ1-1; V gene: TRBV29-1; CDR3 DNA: TGCAGCGGAAGAAAGGGGGGGATGAACACTGAAGCTTTCTTT; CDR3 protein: CSGRKGGMNTEAFF
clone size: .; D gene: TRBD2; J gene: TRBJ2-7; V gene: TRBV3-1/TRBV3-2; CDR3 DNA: TGTGCCAGCAGCCAAGCGGGACTAGCGGGCGGACCCTCCTACGAGCAGTACTTC; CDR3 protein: CASSQAGLAGGPSYEQYF
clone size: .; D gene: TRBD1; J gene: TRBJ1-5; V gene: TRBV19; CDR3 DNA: TGTGCCAGTATAGGGGGCAGGGTGGACAATCAGCCCCAGCATTTT; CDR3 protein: CASIGGRVDNQPQHF
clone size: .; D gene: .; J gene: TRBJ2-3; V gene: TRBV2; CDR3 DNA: TGTGCCAGCAGTGAAGTGGGCAGGGGAGGGGATACGCAGTATTTT; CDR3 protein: CASSEVGRGGDTQYF
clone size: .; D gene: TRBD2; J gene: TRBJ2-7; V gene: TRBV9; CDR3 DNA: TGTGCCAGCAGCGTTGCGGGGGAACCACTCTCCTACGAGCAGTACTTC; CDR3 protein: CASSVAGEPLSYEQYF
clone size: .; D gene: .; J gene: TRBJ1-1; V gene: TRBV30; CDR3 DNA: TGTGCCTGGACCGCGAACAGGAACACTGAAGCTTTCTTT; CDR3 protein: CAWTANRNTEAFF
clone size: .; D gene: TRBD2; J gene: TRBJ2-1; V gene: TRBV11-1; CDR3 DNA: TGTGCCAGCAGCAGAAGCGGGGGAGCCTACAATGAGCAGTTCTTC; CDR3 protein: CASSRSGGAYNEQFF